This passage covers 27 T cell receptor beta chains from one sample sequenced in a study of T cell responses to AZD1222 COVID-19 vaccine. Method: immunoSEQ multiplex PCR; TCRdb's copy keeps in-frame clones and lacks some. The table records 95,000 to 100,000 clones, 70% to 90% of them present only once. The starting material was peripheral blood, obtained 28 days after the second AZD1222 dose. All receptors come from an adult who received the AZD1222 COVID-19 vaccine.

This CDR3 reads CASSPFRRDRGPNSGNTIYF. In DNA, the CDR3 is TGTGCCAGCAGCCCCTTTAGGCGGGACAGGGGGCCCAACTCTGGAAACACCATATATTTT. This chain connects TRBV28 to TRBJ1-3; TRBD1 matches at 12 bases. The length of the CDR3 is 20 residues. The V gene end was trimmed by 6 bases and the J gene end by 0 bases; junction bases not matched to a gene: 15. Per germline, CDR1 MDHEN and CDR2 SYDVKM.

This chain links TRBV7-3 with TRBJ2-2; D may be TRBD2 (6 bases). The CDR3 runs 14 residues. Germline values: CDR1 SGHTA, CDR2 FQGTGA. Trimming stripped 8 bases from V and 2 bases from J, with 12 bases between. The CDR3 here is CASCVSGNTGELFF. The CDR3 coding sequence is TGTGCCAGCTGCGTTAGCGGAAACACCGGGGAGCTGTTTTTT.

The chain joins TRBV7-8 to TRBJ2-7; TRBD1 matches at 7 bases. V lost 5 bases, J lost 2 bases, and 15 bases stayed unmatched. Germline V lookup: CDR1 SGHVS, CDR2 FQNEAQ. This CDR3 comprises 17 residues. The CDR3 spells CASSHTPTGTDTYEQYF. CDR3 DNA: TGTGCCAGCAGCCACACGCCGACCGGGACAGACACCTACGAGCAGTACTTC.

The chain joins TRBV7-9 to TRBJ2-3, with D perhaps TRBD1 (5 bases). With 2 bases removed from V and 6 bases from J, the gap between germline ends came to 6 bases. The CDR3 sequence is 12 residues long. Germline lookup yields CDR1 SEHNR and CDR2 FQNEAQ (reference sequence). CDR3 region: CASSLWGDTQYF. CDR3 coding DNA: TGTGCCAGCAGCTTATGGGGCGATACGCAGTATTTT.

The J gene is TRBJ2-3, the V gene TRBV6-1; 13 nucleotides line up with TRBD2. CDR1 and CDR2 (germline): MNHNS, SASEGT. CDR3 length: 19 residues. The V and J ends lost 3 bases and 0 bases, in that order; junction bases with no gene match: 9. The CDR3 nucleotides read TGTGCCAGCAGTGACGGGACTAGCGGGAAGACACCTAGCACAGATACGCAGTATTTT. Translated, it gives CASSDGTSGKTPSTDTQYF.

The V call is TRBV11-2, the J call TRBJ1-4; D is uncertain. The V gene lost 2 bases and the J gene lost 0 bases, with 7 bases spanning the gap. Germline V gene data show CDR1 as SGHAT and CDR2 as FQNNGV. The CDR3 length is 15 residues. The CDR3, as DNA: TGTGCCAGCAGCTTAATCACCGCAACTAATGAAAAACTGTTTTTT. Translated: CASSLITATNEKLFF.

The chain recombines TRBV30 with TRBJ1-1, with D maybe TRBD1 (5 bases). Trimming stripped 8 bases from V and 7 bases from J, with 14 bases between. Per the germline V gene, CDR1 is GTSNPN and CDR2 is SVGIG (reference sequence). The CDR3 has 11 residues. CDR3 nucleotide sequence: TGTGCCCAAGAGAGGGGAGGTGAAGCTTTCTTT. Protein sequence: CAQERGGEAFF. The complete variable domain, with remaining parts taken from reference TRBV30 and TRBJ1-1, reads SQTIHQWPATLVQPVGSPLSLECTVEGTSNPNLYWYRQAAGRGLQLLFYSVGIGQISSEVPQNLSASRPQDRQFILSSKKLLLSDSGFYLCAQERGGEAFFGQGTRLTVV.

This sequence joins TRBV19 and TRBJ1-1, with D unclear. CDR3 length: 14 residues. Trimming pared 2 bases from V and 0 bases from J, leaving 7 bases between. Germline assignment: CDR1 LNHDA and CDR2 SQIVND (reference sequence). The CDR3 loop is CASSIRTLNTEAFF. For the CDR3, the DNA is TGTGCCAGTAGTATAAGGACCTTGAACACTGAAGCTTTCTTT.

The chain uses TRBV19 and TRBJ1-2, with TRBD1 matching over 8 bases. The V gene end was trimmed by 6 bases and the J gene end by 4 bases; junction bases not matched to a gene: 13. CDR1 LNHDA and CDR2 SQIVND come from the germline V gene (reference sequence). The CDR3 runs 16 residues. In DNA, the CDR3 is TGTGCCAGTAGGCGGACAGGGACGGCTTTGGGCTATGGCTACACCTTC. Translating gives CASRRTGTALGYGYTF.

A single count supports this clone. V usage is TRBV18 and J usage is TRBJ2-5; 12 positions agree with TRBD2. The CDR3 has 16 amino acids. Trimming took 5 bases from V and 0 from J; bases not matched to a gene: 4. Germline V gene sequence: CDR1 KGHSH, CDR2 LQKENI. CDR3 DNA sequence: TGTGCCAGCTCATCTCTAGCGGGGGGGTACCAAGAGACCCAGTACTTC. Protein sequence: CASSSLAGGYQETQYF.

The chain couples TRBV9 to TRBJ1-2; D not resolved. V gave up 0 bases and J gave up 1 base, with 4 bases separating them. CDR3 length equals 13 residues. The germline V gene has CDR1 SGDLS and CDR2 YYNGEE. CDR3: CASSVDSNYGYTF. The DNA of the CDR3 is TGTGCCAGCAGCGTAGACAGTAACTATGGCTACACCTTC.

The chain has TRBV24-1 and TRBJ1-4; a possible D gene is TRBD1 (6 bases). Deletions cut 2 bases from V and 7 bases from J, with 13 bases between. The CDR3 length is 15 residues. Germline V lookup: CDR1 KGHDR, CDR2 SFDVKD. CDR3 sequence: CATSDSRGGGEKLFF. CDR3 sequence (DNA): TGTGCCACCAGTGATTCGCGGGGGGGCGGTGAAAAACTGTTTTTT.

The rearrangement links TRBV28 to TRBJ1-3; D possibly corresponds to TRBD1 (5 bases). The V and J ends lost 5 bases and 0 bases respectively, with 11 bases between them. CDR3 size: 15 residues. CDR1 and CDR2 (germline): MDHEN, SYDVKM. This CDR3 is CASSPGLSSGNTIYF. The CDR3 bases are TGTGCCAGCAGTCCGGGGCTATCCTCTGGAAACACCATATATTTT.

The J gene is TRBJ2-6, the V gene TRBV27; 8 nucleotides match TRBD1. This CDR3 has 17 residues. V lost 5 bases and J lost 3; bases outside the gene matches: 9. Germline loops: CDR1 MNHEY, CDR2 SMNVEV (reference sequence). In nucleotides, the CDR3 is TGTGCCAGCAGTCTACTTACAGGGGGTTATGGGGCCAACGTCCTGACTTTC. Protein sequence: CASSLLTGGYGANVLTF.

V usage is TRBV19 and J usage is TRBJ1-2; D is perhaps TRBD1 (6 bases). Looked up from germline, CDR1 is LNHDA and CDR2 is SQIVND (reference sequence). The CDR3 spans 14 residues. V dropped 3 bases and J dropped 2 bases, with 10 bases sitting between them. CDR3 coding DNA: TGTGCCAGTAGTATGGTGGACAGCAACTATGGCTACACCTTC. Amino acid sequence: CASSMVDSNYGYTF.

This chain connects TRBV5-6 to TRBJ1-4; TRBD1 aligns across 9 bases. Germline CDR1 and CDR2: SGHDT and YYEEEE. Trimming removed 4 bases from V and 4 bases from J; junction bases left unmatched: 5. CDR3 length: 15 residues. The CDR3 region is CASSGDRARNEKLFF. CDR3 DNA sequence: TGTGCCAGCAGCGGGGACAGGGCGCGTAATGAAAAACTGTTTTTT.

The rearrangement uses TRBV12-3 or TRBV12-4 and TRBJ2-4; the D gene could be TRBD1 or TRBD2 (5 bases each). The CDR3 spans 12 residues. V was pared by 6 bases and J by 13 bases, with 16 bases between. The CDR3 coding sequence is TGTGCCAGCAGCCGAGGGGTGGACCGACAGTACTTC. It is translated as CASSRGVDRQYF.

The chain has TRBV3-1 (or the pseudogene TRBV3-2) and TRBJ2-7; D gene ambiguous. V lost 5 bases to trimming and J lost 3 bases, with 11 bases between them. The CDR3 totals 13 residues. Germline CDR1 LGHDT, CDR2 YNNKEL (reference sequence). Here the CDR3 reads CASSAPDLYEQYF. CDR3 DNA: TGTGCCAGCAGCGCTCCTGATCTCTACGAGCAGTACTTC.

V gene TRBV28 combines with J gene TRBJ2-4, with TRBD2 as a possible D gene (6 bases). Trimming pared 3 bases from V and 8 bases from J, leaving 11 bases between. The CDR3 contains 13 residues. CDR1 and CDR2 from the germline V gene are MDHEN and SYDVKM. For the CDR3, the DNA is TGTGCCAGCAGTTTGCCCCCGGGGGACATTCAGTACTTC. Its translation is CASSLPPGDIQYF. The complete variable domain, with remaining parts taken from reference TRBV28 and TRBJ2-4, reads DVKVTQSSRYLVKRTGEKVFLECVQDMDHENMFWYRQDPGLGLRLIYFSYDVKMKEKGDIPEGYSVSREKKERFSLILESASTNQTSMYLCASSLPPGDIQYFGAGTRLSVL.

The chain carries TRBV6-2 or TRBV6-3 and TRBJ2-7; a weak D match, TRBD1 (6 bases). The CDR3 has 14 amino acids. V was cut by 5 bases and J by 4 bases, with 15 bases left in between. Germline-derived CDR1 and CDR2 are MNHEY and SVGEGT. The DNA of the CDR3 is TGTGCCAGCAGTCCATTAACACAGGGTTACGAGCAGTACTTC. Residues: CASSPLTQGYEQYF.

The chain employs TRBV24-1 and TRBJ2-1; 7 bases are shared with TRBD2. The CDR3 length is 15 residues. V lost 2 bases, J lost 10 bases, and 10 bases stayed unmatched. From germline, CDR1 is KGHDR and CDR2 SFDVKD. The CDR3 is CATSDSGGIRGEQFF. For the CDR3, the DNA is TGTGCCACCAGTGATTCCGGGGGGATCCGAGGGGAGCAGTTCTTC.

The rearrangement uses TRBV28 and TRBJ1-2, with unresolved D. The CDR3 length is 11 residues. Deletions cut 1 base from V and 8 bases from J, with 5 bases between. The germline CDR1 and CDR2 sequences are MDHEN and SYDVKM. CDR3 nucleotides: TGTGCCAGCAGTTTATCGGGGGGCTACACCTTC. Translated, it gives CASSLSGGYTF.

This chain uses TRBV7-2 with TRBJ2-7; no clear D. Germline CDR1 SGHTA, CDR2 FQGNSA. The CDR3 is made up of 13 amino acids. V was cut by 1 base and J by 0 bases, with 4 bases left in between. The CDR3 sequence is CASSLDASYEQYF. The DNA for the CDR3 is TGTGCCAGCAGCTTAGATGCCTCCTACGAGCAGTACTTC.

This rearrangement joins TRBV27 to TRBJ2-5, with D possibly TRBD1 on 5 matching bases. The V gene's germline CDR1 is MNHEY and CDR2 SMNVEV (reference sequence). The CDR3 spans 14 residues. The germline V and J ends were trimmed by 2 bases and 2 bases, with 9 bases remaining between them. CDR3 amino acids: CASSLQGAQETQYF. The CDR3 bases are TGTGCCAGCAGTTTACAAGGGGCTCAAGAGACCCAGTACTTC.

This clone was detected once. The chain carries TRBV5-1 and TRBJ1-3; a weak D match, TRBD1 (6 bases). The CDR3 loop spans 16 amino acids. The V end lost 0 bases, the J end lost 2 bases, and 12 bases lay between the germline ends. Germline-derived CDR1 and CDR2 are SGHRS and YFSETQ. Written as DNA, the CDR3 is TGCGCCAGCAGCTTGGCCCTGGGGGCGGCTGGAAACACCATATATTTT. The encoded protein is CASSLALGAAGNTIYF.

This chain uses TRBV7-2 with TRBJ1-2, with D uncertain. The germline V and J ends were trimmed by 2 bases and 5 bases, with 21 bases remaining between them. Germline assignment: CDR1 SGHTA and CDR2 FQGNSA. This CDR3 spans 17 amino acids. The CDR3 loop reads CASSLLLGAGGKYGYTF. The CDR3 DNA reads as TGTGCCAGCAGCTTACTATTGGGTGCAGGCGGTAAATATGGCTACACCTTC.

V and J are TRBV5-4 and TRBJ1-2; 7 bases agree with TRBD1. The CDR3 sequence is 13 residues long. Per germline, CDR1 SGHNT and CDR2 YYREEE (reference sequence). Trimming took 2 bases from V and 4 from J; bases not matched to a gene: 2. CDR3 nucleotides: TGTGCCAGCAGCTTAGGGGGCGGCTATGGCTACACCTTC. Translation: CASSLGGGYGYTF.